This T cell receptor beta chain was obtained from a study of blood T cell repertoires in COVID-19. Study at large: T cells, B-cell-depleted T cells, or PBMCs supplied cDNA or gDNA.

In the study's own analysis: For nucleated cells, counts were estimated from reference gene primer amplification. This table comes from immunoSEQ multiplex PCR, and its TCRdb copy is limited to in-frame clones, with some not included. The V and J calls and the clone size are those of that table, but D and trimming were determined from the DNA. The table has about 350,000 clones, 85% to 90% seen once. This CDR3 region has 15 residues. Germline CDR1 is SGHKS and CDR2 is YYEKEE (reference sequence). V was clipped by 0 bases and J by 10 bases; unmatched bases: 10. In terms of age and location, participants ranged from roughly 18 to 95 years and lived in about 25 US areas. Cohorts were based on clinical histories the participants reported.

The V call is TRBV5-5, the J call TRBJ1-1, with 9 bases matching TRBD1. The sequence was collected from a woman aged 25 to 39 who had been exposed to COVID-19. The specimen sequenced was PBMCs or T cells enriched from blood (not recorded which). CDR3 nucleotide sequence: TGTGCCAGCAGCTTGGCCCTACAAGACAGGGGGGTAGCTTTCTTT. As protein: CASSLALQDRGVAFF.